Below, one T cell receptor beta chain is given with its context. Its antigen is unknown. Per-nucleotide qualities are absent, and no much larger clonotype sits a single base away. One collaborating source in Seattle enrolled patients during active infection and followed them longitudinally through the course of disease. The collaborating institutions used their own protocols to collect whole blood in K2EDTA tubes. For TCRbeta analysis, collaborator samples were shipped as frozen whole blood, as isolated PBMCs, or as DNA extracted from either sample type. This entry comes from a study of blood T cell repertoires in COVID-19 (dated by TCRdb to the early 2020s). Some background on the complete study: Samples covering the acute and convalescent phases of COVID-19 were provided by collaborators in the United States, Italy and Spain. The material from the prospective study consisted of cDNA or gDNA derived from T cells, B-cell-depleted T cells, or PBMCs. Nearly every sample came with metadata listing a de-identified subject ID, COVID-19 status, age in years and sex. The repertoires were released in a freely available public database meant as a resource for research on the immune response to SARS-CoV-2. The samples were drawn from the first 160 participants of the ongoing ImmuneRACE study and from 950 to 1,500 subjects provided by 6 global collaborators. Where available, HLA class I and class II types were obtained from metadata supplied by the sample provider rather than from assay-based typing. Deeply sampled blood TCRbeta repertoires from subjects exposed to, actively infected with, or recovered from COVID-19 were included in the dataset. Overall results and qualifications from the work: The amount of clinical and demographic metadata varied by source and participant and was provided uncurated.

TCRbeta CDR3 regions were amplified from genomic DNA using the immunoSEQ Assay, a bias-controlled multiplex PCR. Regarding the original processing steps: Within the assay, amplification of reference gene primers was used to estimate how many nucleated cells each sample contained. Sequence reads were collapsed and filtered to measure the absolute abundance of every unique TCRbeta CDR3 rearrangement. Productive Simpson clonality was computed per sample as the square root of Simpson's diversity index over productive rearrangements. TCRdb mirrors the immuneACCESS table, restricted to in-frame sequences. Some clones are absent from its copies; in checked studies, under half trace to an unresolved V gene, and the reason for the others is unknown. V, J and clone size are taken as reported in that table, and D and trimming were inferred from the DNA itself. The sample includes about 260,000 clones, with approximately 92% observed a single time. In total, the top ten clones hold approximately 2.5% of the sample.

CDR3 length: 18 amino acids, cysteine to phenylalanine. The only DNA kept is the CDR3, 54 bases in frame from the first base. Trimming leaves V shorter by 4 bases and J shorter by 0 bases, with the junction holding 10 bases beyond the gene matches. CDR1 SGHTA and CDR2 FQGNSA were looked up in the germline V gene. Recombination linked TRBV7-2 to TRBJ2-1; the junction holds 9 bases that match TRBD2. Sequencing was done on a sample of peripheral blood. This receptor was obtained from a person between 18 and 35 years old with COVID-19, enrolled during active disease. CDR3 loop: CASSSTSGPKRSYNEQFF. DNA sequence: TGTGCCAGCAGCTCCACTAGCGGGCCGAAGCGCTCCTACAATGAGCAGTTCTTC.